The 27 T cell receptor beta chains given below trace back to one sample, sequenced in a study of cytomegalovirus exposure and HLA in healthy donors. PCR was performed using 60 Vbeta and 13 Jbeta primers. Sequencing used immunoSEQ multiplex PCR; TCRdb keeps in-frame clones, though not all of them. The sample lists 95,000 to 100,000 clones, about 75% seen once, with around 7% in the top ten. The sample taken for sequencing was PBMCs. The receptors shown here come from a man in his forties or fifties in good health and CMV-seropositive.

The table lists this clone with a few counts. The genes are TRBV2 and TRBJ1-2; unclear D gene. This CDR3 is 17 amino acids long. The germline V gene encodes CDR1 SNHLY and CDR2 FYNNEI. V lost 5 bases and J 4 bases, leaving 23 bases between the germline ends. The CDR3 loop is CASSRMGDSSSAYGYTF. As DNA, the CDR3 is TGTGCCAGCAGTCGAATGGGTGACTCAAGCTCTGCCTATGGCTACACCTTC.

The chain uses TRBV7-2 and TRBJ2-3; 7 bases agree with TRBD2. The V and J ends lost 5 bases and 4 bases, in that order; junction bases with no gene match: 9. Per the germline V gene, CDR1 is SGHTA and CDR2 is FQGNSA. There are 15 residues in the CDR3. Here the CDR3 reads CASSPPAGRPDTQYF. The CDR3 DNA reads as TGTGCCAGCAGCCCTCCAGCGGGAAGGCCAGATACGCAGTATTTT.

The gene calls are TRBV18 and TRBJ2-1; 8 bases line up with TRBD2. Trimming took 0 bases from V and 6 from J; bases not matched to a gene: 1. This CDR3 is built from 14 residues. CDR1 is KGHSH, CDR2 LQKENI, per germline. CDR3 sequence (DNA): TGTGCCAGCTCACCACCAGCGGGGGTCAATGAGCAGTTCTTC. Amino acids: CASSPPAGVNEQFF.

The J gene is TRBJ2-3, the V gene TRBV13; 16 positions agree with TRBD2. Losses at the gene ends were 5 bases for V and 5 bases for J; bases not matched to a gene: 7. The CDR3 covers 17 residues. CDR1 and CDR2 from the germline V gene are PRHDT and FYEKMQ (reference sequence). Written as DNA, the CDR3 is TGTGCCAGCAGCCTGGGACTAGCGGGAGGGCCGGGAGATACGCAGTATTTT. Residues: CASSLGLAGGPGDTQYF.

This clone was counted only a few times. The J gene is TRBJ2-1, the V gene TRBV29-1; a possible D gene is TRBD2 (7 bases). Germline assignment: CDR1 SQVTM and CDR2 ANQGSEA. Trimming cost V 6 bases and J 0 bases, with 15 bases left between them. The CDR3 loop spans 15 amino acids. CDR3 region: CSVHQGGGSYNEQFF. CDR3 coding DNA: TGCAGCGTCCACCAAGGGGGGGGCTCCTACAATGAGCAGTTCTTC.

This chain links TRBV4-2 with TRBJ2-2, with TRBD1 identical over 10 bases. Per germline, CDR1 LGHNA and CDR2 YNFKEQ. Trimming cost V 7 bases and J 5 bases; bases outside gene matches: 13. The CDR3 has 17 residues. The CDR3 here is CASTSPYGTGVTGELFF. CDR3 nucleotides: TGTGCCAGCACCTCCCCCTATGGGACAGGGGTGACCGGGGAGCTGTTTTTT.

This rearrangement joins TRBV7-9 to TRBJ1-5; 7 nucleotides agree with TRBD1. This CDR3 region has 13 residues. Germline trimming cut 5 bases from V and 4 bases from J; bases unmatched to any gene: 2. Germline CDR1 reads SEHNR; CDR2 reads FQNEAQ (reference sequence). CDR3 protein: CASSQGQNQPQHF. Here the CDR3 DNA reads TGTGCCAGCAGCCAGGGACAGAATCAGCCCCAGCATTTT.

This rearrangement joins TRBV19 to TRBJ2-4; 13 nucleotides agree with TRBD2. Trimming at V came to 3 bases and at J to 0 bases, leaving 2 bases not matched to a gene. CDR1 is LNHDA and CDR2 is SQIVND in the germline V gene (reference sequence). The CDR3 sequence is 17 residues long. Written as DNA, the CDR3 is TGTGCCAGTAGTATGGGACTAGCGGGGCTAGCCAAAAACATTCAGTACTTC. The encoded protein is CASSMGLAGLAKNIQYF.

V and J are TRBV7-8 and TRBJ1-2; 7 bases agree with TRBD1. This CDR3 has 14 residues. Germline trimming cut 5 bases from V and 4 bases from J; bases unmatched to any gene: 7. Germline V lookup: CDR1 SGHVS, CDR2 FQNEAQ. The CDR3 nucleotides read TGTGCCAGCAGCCCGAGGGGGCCGAGCTATGGCTACACCTTC. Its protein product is CASSPRGPSYGYTF.

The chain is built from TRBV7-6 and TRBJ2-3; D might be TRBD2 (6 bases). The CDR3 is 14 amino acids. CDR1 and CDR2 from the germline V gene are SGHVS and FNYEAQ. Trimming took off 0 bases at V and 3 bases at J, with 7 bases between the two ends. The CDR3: CASSLAGGTDTQYF. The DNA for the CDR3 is TGTGCCAGCAGCTTAGCCGGGGGTACAGATACGCAGTATTTT.

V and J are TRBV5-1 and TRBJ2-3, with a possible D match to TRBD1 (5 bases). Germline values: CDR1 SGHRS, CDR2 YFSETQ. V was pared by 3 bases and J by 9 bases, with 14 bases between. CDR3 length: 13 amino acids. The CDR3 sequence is CASSYERTITQYF. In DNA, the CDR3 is TGCGCCAGCAGCTATGAGAGGACAATAACGCAGTATTTT. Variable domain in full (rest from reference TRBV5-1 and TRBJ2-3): KAGVTQTPRYLIKTRGQQVTLSCSPISGHRSVSWYQQTPGQGLQFLFEYFSETQRNKGNFPGRFSGRQFSNSRSEMNVSTLELGDSALYLCASSYERTITQYFGPGTRLTVL.

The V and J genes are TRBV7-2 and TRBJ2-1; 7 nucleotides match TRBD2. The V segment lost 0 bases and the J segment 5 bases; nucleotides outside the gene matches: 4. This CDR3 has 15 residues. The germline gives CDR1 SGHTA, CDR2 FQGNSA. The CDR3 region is CASSLAASGNNEQFF. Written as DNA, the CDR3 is TGTGCCAGCAGCTTAGCCGCTAGCGGCAACAATGAGCAGTTCTTC.

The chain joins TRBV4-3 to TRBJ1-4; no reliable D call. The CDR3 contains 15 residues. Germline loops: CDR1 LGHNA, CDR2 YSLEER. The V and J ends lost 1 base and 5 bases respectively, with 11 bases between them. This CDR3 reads CASSQAQARNEKLFF. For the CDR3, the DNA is TGCGCCAGCAGCCAAGCCCAGGCCAGGAATGAAAAACTGTTTTTT.

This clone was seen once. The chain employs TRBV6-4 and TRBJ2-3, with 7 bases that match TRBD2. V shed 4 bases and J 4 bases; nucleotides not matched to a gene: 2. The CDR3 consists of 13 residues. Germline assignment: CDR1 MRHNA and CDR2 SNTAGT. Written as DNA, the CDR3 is TGTGCCAGCAGTGTGACTAGCTCAGATACGCAGTATTTT. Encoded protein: CASSVTSSDTQYF.

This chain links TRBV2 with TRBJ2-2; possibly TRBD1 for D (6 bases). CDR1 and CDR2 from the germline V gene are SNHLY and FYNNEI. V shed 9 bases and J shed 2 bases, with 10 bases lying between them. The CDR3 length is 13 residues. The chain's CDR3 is CASRTDNTGELFF. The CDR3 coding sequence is TGTGCCAGTAGGACAGACAACACCGGGGAGCTGTTTTTT.

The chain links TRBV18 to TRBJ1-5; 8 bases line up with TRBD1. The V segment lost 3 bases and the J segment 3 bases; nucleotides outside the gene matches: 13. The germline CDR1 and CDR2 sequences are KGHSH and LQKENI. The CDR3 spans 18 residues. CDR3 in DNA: TGTGCCAGCTCACCCACGGGCCCCGGGACAGGAAACAATCAGCCCCAGCATTTT. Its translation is CASSPTGPGTGNNQPQHF.

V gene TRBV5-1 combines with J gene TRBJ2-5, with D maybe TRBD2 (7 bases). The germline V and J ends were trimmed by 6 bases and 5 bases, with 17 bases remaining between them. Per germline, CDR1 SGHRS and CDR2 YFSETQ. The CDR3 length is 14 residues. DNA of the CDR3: TGCGCCAGCACCCGTCGGGGGGCTGGGGAGACCCAGTACTTC. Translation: CASTRRGAGETQYF.

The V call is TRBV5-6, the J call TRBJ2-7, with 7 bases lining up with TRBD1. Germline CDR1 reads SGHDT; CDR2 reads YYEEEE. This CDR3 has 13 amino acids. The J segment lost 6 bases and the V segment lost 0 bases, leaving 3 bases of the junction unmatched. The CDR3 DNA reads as TGTGCCAGCAGCTTGGGTAGGGGGCGCGAGCAGTACTTC. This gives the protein CASSLGRGREQYF.

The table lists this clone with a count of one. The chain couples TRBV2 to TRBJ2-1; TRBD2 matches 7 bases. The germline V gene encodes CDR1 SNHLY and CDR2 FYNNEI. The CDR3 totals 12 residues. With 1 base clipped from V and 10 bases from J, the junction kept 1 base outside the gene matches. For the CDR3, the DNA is TGTGCCAGCAGTGAAGGAGCGGGGGAGCAGTTCTTC. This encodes CASSEGAGEQFF.

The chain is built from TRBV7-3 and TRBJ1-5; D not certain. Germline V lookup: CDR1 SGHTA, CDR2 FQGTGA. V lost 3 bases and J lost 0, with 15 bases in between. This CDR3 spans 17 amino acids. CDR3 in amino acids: CASSFARPYHSNQPQHF. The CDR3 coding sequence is TGTGCCAGCAGCTTCGCCAGGCCCTACCATAGCAATCAGCCCCAGCATTTT.

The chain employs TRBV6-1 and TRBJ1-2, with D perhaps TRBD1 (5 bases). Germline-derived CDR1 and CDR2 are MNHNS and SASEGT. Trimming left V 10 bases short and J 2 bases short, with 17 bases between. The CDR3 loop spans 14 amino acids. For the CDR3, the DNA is TGTGCCATCGCAGGGCCCAACAAAAACTATGGCTACACCTTC. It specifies CAIAGPNKNYGYTF.

The CDR3 here is CASSERGENAGYTF. Here the CDR3 DNA reads TGTGCCAGCAGTGAACGGGGAGAGAACGCTGGCTACACCTTC. V and J are TRBV6-1 and TRBJ1-2; D remains unclear. The germline CDR1 and CDR2 sequences are MNHNS and SASEGT. The CDR3 has 14 amino acids. V was pared by 2 bases and J by 7 bases, with 14 bases between.

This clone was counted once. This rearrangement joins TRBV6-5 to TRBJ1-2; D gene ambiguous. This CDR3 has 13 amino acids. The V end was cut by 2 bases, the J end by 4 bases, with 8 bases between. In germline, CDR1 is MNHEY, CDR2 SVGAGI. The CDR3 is CASSYKRSYGYTF. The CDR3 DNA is TGTGCCAGCAGTTACAAGCGCTCCTATGGCTACACCTTC.

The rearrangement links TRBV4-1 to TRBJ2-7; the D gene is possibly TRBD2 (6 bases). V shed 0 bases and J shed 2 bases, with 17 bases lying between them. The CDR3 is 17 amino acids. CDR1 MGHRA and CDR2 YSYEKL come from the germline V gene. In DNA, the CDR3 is TGCGCCAGCAGCCAAGATGGGCTCACCGGGACTCCCTACGAGCAGTACTTC. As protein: CASSQDGLTGTPYEQYF.

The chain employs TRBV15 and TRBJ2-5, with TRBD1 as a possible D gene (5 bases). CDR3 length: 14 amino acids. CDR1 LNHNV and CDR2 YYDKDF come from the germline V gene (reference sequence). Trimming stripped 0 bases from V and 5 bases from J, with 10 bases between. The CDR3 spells CATSRDPNRETQYF. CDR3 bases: TGTGCCACCAGCAGAGATCCAAACAGGGAGACCCAGTACTTC. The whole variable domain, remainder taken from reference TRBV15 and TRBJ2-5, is DAMVIQNPRYQVTQFGKPVTLSCSQTLNHNVMYWYQQKSSQAPKLLFHYYDKDFNNEADTPDNFQSRRPNTSFCFLDIRSPGLGDTAMYLCATSRDPNRETQYFGPGTRLLVL.

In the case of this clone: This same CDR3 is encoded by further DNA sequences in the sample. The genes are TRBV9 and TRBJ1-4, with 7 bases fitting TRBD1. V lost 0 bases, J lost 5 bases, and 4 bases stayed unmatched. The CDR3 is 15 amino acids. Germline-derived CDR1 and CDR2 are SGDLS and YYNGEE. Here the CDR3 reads CASSVEGGLNEKLFF. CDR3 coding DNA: TGTGCCAGCAGCGTAGAAGGGGGCTTAAATGAAAAACTGTTTTTT.

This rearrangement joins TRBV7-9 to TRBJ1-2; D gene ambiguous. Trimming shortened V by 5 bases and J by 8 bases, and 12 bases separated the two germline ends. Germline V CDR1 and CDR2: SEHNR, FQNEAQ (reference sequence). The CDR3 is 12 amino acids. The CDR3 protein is CASSPYGGGYTF. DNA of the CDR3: TGTGCCAGCAGCCCTTACGGAGGCGGCTACACCTTC.